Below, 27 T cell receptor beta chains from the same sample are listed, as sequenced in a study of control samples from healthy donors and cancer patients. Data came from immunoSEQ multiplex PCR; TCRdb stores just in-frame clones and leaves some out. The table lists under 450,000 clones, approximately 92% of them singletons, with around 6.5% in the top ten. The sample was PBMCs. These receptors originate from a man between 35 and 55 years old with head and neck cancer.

CDR3 nucleotide sequence: TGCATCCTCCAGGAGGGGTCAGATACGCAGTATTTT. Translated, it gives CILQEGSDTQYF. The chain employs TRBV29-1 and TRBJ2-3, with D possibly TRBD2 on 6 matching bases. The CDR3 covers 12 residues. Germline-derived CDR1 and CDR2 are SQVTM and ANQGSEA.

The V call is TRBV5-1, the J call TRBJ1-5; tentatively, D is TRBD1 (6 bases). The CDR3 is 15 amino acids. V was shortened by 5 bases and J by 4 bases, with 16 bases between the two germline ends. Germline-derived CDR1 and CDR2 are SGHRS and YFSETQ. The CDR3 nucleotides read TGCGCCAGCAGTCGGGCAGGGGACTCAAATCAGCCCCAGCATTTT. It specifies CASSRAGDSNQPQHF.

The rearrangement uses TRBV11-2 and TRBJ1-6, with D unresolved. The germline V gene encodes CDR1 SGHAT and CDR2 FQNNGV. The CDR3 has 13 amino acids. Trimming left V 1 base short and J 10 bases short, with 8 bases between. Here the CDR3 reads CASSLGQPSPLHF. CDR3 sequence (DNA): TGTGCCAGCAGCTTAGGGCAGCCGTCACCCCTCCACTTT.

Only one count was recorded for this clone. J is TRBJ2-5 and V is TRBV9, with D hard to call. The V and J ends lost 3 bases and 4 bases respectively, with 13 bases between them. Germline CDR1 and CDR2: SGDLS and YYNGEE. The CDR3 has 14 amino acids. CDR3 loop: CASSAEGVTETQYF. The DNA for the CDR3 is TGTGCCAGCAGCGCAGAAGGAGTCACAGAGACCCAGTACTTC.

The CDR3 DNA is TGTGCCAGCAGTGAAGCGCTCGGACAGGTCAATCAGCCCCAGCATTTT. This codes for CASSEALGQVNQPQHF. The chain carries TRBV2 and TRBJ1-5; 7 bases are a match to TRBD1. The V and J ends lost 0 bases and 3 bases, in that order; junction bases with no gene match: 5. Germline V CDR1 and CDR2: SNHLY, FYNNEI. The CDR3 runs to 16 residues.

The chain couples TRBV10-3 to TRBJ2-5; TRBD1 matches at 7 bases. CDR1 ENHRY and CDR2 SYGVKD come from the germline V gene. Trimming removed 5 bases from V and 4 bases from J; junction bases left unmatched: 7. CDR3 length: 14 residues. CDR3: CAISLGQRAETQYF. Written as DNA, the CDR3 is TGTGCCATCAGTCTGGGACAGAGGGCAGAGACCCAGTACTTC.

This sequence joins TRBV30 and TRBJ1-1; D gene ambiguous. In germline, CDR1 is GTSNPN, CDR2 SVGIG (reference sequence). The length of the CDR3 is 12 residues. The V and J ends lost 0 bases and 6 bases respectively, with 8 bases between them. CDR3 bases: TGTGCCTGGAGTGTTAGTATTGCTGAAGCTTTCTTT. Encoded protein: CAWSVSIAEAFF.

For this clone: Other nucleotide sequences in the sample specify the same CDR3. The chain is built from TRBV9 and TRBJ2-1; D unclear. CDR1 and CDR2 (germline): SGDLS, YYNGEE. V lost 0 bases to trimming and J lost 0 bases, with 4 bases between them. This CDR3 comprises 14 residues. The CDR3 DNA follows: TGTGCCAGCAGCGTAGTTGGCTCCTACAATGAGCAGTTCTTC. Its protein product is CASSVVGSYNEQFF.

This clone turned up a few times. CDR3 coding DNA: TGTGCCAGCAGCTCCCAGGGGGGAAACACTGAAGCTTTCTTT. Translation: CASSSQGGNTEAFF. The chain joins TRBV11-2 to TRBJ1-1; TRBD1 aligns across 7 bases. This CDR3 region has 14 residues. CDR1 and CDR2 (germline): SGHAT, FQNNGV. Losses at the gene ends were 4 bases for V and 2 bases for J; bases not matched to a gene: 4.

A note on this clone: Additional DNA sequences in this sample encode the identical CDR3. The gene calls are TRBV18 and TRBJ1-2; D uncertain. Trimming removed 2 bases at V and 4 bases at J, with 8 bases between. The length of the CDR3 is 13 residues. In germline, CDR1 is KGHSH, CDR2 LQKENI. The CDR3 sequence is CASSPDTSYGYTF. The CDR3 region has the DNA TGTGCCAGCTCACCAGACACCAGCTATGGCTACACCTTC.

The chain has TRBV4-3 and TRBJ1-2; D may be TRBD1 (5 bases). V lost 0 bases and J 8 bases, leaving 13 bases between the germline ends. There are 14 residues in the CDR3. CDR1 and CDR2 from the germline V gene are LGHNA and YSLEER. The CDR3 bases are TGCGCCAGCAGCCAAGATCATGGGACGGGGGGCTACACCTTC. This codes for CASSQDHGTGGYTF.

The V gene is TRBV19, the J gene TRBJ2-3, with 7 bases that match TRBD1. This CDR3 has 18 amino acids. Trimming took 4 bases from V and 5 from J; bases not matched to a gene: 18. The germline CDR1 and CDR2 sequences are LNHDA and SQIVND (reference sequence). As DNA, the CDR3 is TGTGCCAGTAGTAATAGGGGACAGATAACCCAAGGGAGAGATACGCAGTATTTT. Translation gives CASSNRGQITQGRDTQYF.

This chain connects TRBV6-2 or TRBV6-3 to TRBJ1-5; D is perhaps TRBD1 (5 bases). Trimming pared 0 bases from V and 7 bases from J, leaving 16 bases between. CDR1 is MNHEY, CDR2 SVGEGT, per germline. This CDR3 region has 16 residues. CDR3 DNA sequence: TGTGCCAGCAGTTACTCGACCGGGGCCTCGGGGCAGCCCCAGCATTTT. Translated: CASSYSTGASGQPQHF.

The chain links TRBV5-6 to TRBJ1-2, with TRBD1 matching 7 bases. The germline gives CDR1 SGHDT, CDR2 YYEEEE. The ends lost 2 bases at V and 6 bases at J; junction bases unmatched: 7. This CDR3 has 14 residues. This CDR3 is CASSLSDRAHGYTF. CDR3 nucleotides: TGTGCCAGCAGCTTATCCGACAGGGCCCATGGCTACACCTTC.

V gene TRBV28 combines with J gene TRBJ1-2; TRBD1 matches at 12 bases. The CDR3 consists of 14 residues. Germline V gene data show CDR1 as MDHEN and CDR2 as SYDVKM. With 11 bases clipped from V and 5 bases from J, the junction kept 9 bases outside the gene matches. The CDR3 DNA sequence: TGTGCCCTTGGGGGACAGGGGGCTTTTTATGGCTACACCTTC. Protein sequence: CALGGQGAFYGYTF.

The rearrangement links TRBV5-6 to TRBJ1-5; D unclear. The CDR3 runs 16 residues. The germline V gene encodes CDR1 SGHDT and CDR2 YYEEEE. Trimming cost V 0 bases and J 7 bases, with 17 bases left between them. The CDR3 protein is CASSLGPNVDGQPQHF. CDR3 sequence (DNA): TGTGCCAGCAGCTTGGGTCCGAACGTGGATGGGCAGCCCCAGCATTTT.

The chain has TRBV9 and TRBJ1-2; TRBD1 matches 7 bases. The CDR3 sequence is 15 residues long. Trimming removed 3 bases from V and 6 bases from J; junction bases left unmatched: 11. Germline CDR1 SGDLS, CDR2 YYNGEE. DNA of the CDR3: TGTGCCAGCAGCGCATCCGGGACAGCACTCGATGGCTACACCTTC. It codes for CASSASGTALDGYTF.

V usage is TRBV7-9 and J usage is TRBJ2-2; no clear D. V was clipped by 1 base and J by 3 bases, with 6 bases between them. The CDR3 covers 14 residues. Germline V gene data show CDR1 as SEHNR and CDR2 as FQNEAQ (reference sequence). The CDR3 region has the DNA TGTGCCAGCAGCTTAGGGCAGTACACCGGGGAGCTGTTTTTT. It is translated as CASSLGQYTGELFF.

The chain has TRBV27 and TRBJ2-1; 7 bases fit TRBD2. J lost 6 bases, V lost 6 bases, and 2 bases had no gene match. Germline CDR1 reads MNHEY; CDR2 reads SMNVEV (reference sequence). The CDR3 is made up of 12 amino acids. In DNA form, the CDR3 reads TGTGCCAGCAGAACGGGAGGCAATGAGCAGTTCTTC. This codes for CASRTGGNEQFF.

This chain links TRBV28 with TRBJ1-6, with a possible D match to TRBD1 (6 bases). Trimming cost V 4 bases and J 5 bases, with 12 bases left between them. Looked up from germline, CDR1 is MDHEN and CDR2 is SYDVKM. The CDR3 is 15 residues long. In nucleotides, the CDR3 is TGTGCCAGCAGTTCCACAGGGCCGGATAATTCACCCCTCCACTTT. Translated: CASSSTGPDNSPLHF. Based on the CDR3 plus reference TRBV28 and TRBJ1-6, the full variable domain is DVKVTQSSRYLVKRTGEKVFLECVQDMDHENMFWYRQDPGLGLRLIYFSYDVKMKEKGDIPEGYSVSREKKERFSLILESASTNQTSMYLCASSSTGPDNSPLHFGNGTRLTVT.

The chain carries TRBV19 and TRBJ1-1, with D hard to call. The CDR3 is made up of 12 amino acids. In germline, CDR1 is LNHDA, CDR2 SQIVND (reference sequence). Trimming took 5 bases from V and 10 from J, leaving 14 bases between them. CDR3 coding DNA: TGTGCCAGTAGTCTCGTAGGAGGGAGAGCTTTCTTT. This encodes CASSLVGGRAFF.

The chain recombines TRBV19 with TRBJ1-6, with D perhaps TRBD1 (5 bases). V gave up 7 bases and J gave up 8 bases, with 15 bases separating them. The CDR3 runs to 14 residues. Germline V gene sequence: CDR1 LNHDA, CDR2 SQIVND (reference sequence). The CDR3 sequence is CASKGGAGYSPLHF. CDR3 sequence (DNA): TGTGCCAGTAAAGGAGGGGCAGGTTATTCACCCCTCCACTTT.

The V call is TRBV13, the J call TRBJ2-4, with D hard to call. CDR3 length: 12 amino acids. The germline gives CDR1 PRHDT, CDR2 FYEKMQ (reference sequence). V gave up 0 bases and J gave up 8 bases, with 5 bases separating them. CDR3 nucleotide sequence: TGTGCCAGCAGCTTAGGCCGGGACATTCAGTACTTC. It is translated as CASSLGRDIQYF.

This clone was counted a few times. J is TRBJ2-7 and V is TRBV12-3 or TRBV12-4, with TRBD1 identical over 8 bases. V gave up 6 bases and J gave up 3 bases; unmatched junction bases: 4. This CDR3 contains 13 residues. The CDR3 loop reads CASRGTGLYEQYF. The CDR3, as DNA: TGTGCCAGCAGGGGGACAGGCCTCTACGAGCAGTACTTC.

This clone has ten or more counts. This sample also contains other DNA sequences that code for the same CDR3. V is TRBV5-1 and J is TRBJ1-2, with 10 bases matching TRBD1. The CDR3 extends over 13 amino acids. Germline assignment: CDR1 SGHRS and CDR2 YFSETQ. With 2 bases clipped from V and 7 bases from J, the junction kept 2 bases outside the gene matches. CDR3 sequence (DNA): TGCGCCAGCAGCTTAGGACAGGGGGGTGGCTACACCTTC. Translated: CASSLGQGGGYTF.

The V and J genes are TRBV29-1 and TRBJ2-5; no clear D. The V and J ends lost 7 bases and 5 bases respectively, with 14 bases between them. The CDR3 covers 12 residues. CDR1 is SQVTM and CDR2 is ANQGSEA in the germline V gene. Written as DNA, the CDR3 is TGCAGCGCCTCTGAGGCCGGGGAGACCCAGTACTTC. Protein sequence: CSASEAGETQYF. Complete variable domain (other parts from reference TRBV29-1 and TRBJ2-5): SAVISQKPSRDICQRGTSLTIQCQVDSQVTMMFWYRQQPGQSLTLIATANQGSEATYESGFVIDKFPISRPNLTFSTLTVSNMSPEDSSIYLCSASEAGETQYFGPGTRLLVL.

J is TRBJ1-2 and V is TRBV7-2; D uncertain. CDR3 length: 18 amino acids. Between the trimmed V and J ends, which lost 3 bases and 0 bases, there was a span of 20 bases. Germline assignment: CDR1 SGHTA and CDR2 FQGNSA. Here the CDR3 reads CASSFGGSEGSTNYGYTF. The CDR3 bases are TGTGCCAGCAGCTTCGGCGGGTCGGAGGGCAGCACTAACTATGGCTACACCTTC.